A selection of T cell receptor beta chains follows, all from one sample in a study of beta chain features in type 1 diabetes. Profiled with immunoSEQ multiplex PCR; TCRdb holds only in-frame clones, not every one. The sample holds approximately 340,000 clones; over 13% are singletons and the top ten take approximately 0.02%. The specimen sequenced was naive CD4+ T cells from blood. All receptors come from a woman in her late teens or twenties in good health. The CDR3 runs from the conserved cysteine through the conserved F or W. A D gene is named only where the DNA matches it firmly. A row's size may be missing; if present it is once, few, many or a size class.

D	size	V	J	DNA	CDR3
TRBD2	few	TRBV28	TRBJ2-7	TGTGCCAGCAGTTATGGGAGGGGATCCGAGCAGTACTTC	CASSYGRGSEQYF
-	few	TRBV2	TRBJ2-7	TGTGCCAGCAGTGAAAGACGGAGCTACGAGCAGTACTTC	CASSERRSYEQYF
TRBD1	-	TRBV11-1	TRBJ2-7	TGTGCCAGCAGCTCGGGGACAGGGTCTAGCGAGCAGTACTTC	CASSSGTGSSEQYF
TRBD2	-	TRBV7-9	TRBJ2-7	TGTGCCAGCAGCTCCCTCGGGACTAGCGGGAGTAAGGCCGAGCAGTACTTC	CASSSLGTSGSKAEQYF
TRBD1	once	TRBV10-1	TRBJ2-5	TGCGCCAGCAGTGAAAGGGGGACAGGTCAAGAGACCCAGTACTTC	CASSERGTGQETQYF
-	few	TRBV7-9	TRBJ2-1	TGTGCCAGCAGCTTAGAAAGGACAGACAATGAGCAGTTCTTC	CASSLERTDNEQFF
TRBD2	few	TRBV30	TRBJ2-1	TGTGCCTGGAGTGGAGGGGGTCTGGGACTAGTCCTGTTCTTC	CAWSGGGLGLVLFF
TRBD2	-	TRBV29-1	TRBJ2-3	TGCAGCGTTCAGCGGACTAGCGAGGATACGCAGTATTTT	CSVQRTSEDTQYF
TRBD1	-	TRBV4-3	TRBJ2-2	TGCGCCAGCAGCCAAGACAGGGGGCACACCGGGGAGCTGTTTTTT	CASSQDRGHTGELFF
-	few	TRBV27	TRBJ1-5	TGTGCCAGCAGTTTTTCGGTCGGTCAGCCCCAGCATTTT	CASSFSVGQPQHF
TRBD2	-	TRBV28	TRBJ2-1	TGTGCCAGCACCCTTAGCGGGAGGTTTTACAATGAGCAGTTCTTC	CASTLSGRFYNEQFF
-	-	TRBV18	TRBJ1-5	TGTGCCAGCTCACGAGGGGGAAGCAATCAGCCCCAGCATTTT	CASSRGGSNQPQHF
TRBD2	-	TRBV6-6	TRBJ2-3	TGTGCCGCCCTTCAGCGGGAGCCATCAGATACGCAGTATTTT	CAALQREPSDTQYF
TRBD1	-	TRBV6-5	TRBJ2-7	TGTGCCAGCAGTTCCCGGACAGGGTTAGACGAGCAGTACTTC	CASSSRTGLDEQYF
TRBD2	few	TRBV30	TRBJ2-1	TGTGCCTGGAGTCAGGCGGGAGGGTACCACAATGAGCAGTTCTTC	CAWSQAGGYHNEQFF
-	-	TRBV29-1	TRBJ1-2	TGCAGCGTTGCGAGAGGGTCCCCCTACTATGGCTACACCTTC	CSVARGSPYYGYTF
-	few	TRBV4-3	TRBJ2-7	TGCGCCAGCAGCCAAGATGTCGGAAGCAGGGGCCACGAGCAGTACTTC	CASSQDVGSRGHEQYF
-	-	TRBV30	TRBJ2-7	TGTGCCTGGAGTCTGCAGGCAGAACACGAGCAGTACTTC	CAWSLQAEHEQYF
TRBD2	-	TRBV11-2	TRBJ2-1	TGTGCCAGCAGCTTAGGTTCCACTAGCGGGAGTCTGGATGAGCAGTTCTTC	CASSLGSTSGSLDEQFF
-	few	TRBV7-2	TRBJ2-5	TGTGCCAGCAGCTTATCCGCAGGGGTGGAGACCCAGTACTTC	CASSLSAGVETQYF
TRBD2	-	TRBV5-8	TRBJ2-1	TGTGCCAGCAACTCCCGTGGGACTAGCGGGAATCTTGAGCAGTTCTTC	CASNSRGTSGNLEQFF
-	few	TRBV11-2	TRBJ2-1	TGTGCCAGCAGCTTTACTGAGAATGAGCAGTTCTTC	CASSFTENEQFF
-	-	TRBV28	TRBJ2-1	TGTGCCAGCAGTTTAGGGGTGCTAGCGAGGAATGAGCAGTTCTTC	CASSLGVLARNEQFF
-	-	TRBV25-1	TRBJ2-1	TGTGCCAGCAGTGAATATAGGGGGGGCTGGTACAATGAGCAGTTCTTC	CASSEYRGGWYNEQFF
TRBD1	-	TRBV6-6	TRBJ2-2	TGTGCCAGCAGTGGCCGACAGGGAAGTTACACCGGGGAGCTGTTTTTT	CASSGRQGSYTGELFF
-	-	TRBV29-1	TRBJ1-1	TGCAGCGCCGGGGGGAGGCAGATGAACACTGAAGCTTTCTTT	CSAGGRQMNTEAFF
TRBD1	few	TRBV11-1	TRBJ2-3	TGTGCCAGCAGCTTTCAACAGGGGGTGACAGATACGCAGTATTTT	CASSFQQGVTDTQYF
TRBD1	few	TRBV5-1	TRBJ1-2	TGCGCCAGCAGCTTGACGACAGGGAACTATGGCTACACCTTC	CASSLTTGNYGYTF
-	-	TRBV14	TRBJ2-5	TGTGCCAGCAGCCAAGAACTGCGAGCGTTCCAAGAGACCCAGTACTTC	CASSQELRAFQETQYF
TRBD1	few	TRBV18	TRBJ1-1	TGTGCCAGCGGACAGGGTCCGAACACTGAAGCTTTCTTT	CASGQGPNTEAFF
TRBD1	-	TRBV30	TRBJ1-2	TGTGCCTGGAGTAATCCGACAGGGGCTATCTATGGCTACACCTTC	CAWSNPTGAIYGYTF
TRBD1	-	TRBV20-1	TRBJ1-1	TGCAGTGCTACAGGGGGCACTGAAGCTTTCTTT	CSATGGTEAFF
-	-	TRBV7-9	TRBJ2-1	TGTGCCAGCAGCTTAGCTGAGGAGTACAATGAGCAGTTCTTC	CASSLAEEYNEQFF
TRBD2	few	TRBV5-4	TRBJ2-2	TGTGCCAGCAGCTTGGGTAGCGGGGGTACCGGGGAGCTGTTTTTT	CASSLGSGGTGELFF
-	few	TRBV29-1	TRBJ2-3	TGCAGCGTTGTTTACTCCACAGATACGCAGTATTTT	CSVVYSTDTQYF
TRBD2	-	TRBV7-3	TRBJ2-1	TGTGCCAGCAGTTCCAGCGGGAGGTTGTACAATGAGCAGTTCTTC	CASSSSGRLYNEQFF
TRBD1	-	TRBV7-9	TRBJ2-7	TGTGCCAGCAGCTCATACAGGGGGCCCTACGAGCAGTACTTC	CASSSYRGPYEQYF
-	few	TRBV27	TRBJ2-5	TGTGCCAGCAGTTCCAAAGGACATCGCTCAGGGACCCAGTACTTC	CASSSKGHRSGTQYF
-	few	TRBV29-1	TRBJ2-3	TGCAGCGTGCAAACCCTAGACGTTAGGGGCACGCAGTATTTT	CSVQTLDVRGTQYF
TRBD2	-	TRBV29-1	TRBJ2-4	TGCAGCGTTGCGGGGGCGGGAGGGCCAGGGAACATTCAGTACTTC	CSVAGAGGPGNIQYF
TRBD1	few	TRBV9	TRBJ2-2	TGTGCCAGCAGCGTAGGACAGGGGAGGACCGGGGAGCTGTTTTTT	CASSVGQGRTGELFF
TRBD2	-	TRBV9	TRBJ2-7	TGTGCCAGCGAGCGGGAGGGACGGTACGAGCAGTACTTC	CASEREGRYEQYF
TRBD2	-	TRBV5-1	TRBJ2-3	TGCGCCACCCCGTCCACTAGCGGGAGGGGCACAGATACGCAGTATTTT	CATPSTSGRGTDTQYF
TRBD1	-	TRBV7-9	TRBJ2-3	TGTGCCAGCAGCGGAGGGTTGGGACAGGGAGCAGATACGCAGTATTTT	CASSGGLGQGADTQYF
-	-	TRBV28	TRBJ1-5	TGTGCCAGCAGTCGGGACAACAATCAGCCCCAGCATTTT	CASSRDNNQPQHF
TRBD2	-	TRBV9	TRBJ2-1	TGTGCCAGCAGCCCCACTCCGGGACTAGAAAATGAGCAGTTCTTC	CASSPTPGLENEQFF
-	-	TRBV29-1	TRBJ2-5	TGCAGCGTTGCCAGGGCGGGGGAGACCCAGTACTTC	CSVARAGETQYF
TRBD2	-	TRBV19	TRBJ2-2	TGTGCCACATATCTAGCGGGACGGAACACCGGGGAGCTGTTTTTT	CATYLAGRNTGELFF
-	few	TRBV6-5	TRBJ1-5	TGTGCCAGCAGTTCACAGGTTAATCAGCCCCAGCATTTT	CASSSQVNQPQHF
-	-	TRBV25-1	TRBJ2-2	TGTGCCAGCAGTGACTATGGGGCAAGCACCGGGGAGCTGTTTTTT	CASSDYGASTGELFF
-	-	TRBV2	TRBJ1-2	TGTGCCAGCAGTGAAGACGGTTATGGCTACACCTTC	CASSEDGYGYTF
-	-	TRBV7-9	TRBJ2-1	TGTGCCAGCAGCTTGACCGGGGGCTACAATGAGCAGTTCTTC	CASSLTGGYNEQFF
TRBD1	-	TRBV10-3	TRBJ2-7	TGTGCCATCAGTGAGTCGGGGCGGGGACAGGGAAGCTCCTACGAGCAGTACTTC	CAISESGRGQGSSYEQYF